This entry lists 32 T cell receptor beta chains sequenced from one sample in a study of blood T cell repertoires in COVID-19. Produced via immunoSEQ multiplex PCR; TCRdb's table is partial and in-frame only. The data hold approximately 140,000 clones, with 80% observed a single time. The specimen was peripheral blood. The source is a man aged 60 to 69 with active or convalescent COVID-19.

The rearrangement joins TRBV14 to TRBJ1-1; weak D call: TRBD1 (6 bases). This CDR3 has 14 amino acids. CDR1 is SGHDN and CDR2 is FVKESK in the germline V gene. The V end was cut by 3 bases, the J end by 4 bases, with 12 bases between. CDR3 in amino acids: CASSHPGQFTEAFF. The DNA for the CDR3 is TGTGCCAGCAGCCATCCCGGACAGTTCACTGAAGCTTTCTTT.

This rearrangement joins TRBV5-1 to TRBJ1-3, with TRBD1 as a possible D gene (6 bases). The CDR3 runs 16 residues. Trimming removed 2 bases from V and 4 bases from J, with 16 bases in between. Germline V lookup: CDR1 SGHRS, CDR2 YFSETQ. The CDR3 DNA reads TGCGCCAGCAGCTTAACCTCAGGGGCTCAAGGAAACACCATATATTTT. Translating gives CASSLTSGAQGNTIYF.

The V gene is TRBV28, the J gene TRBJ2-3; D not resolved. V was clipped by 6 bases and J by 0 bases, with 7 bases between them. This CDR3 is built from 13 residues. The V gene's germline CDR1 is MDHEN and CDR2 SYDVKM. CDR3 DNA sequence: TGTGCCAGCAGCCCCGCGAGCACAGATACGCAGTATTTT. Protein sequence: CASSPASTDTQYF.

The V and J genes are TRBV29-1 and TRBJ2-2; 10 bases agree with TRBD2. Per the germline V gene, CDR1 is SQVTM and CDR2 is ANQGSEA. The CDR3 runs 14 residues. Trimming cost V 6 bases and J 6 bases; bases outside gene matches: 7. The CDR3 DNA is TGCAGCGTCCAAGCGGGAGGGGAGGCCGGGGAGCTGTTTTTT. It is translated as CSVQAGGEAGELFF.

As regards this clone: Within the sample, other DNA sequences also encode this same CDR3. The chain carries TRBV7-8 and TRBJ2-2, with TRBD2 matching over 14 bases. The CDR3 extends over 15 amino acids. The trim removed 5 bases at V and 6 bases at J, leaving 2 bases unmatched. Germline-derived CDR1 and CDR2 are SGHVS and FQNEAQ. The CDR3 DNA is TGTGCCAGCAGCCTGGGACTAGCGGGAGCCGGGGAGCTGTTTTTT. This sequence encodes CASSLGLAGAGELFF. The full variable domain, rest sourced from reference TRBV7-8 and TRBJ2-2, is GAGVSQSPRYKVAKRGQDVALRCDPISGHVSLFWYQQALGQGPEFLTYFQNEAQLDKSGLPSDRFFAERPEGSVSTLKIQRTQQEDSAVYLCASSLGLAGAGELFFGEGSRLTVL.

This clone has more than one count but fewer than ten. The chain combines TRBV14 with TRBJ2-7; 10 bases are a match to TRBD1. The CDR3 length is 13 residues. Germline loops: CDR1 SGHDN, CDR2 FVKESK. CDR3 in DNA: TGTGCTAGCCGGGACAGGGGTACCTACGAGCAGTACTTC. This encodes CASRDRGTYEQYF.

V is TRBV6-1 and J is TRBJ2-1; possible D gene TRBD1, 6 bases. The ends were cut back, 3 bases at V and 0 bases at J, with 9 bases in the middle. CDR3 length: 15 residues. Germline values: CDR1 MNHNS, CDR2 SASEGT. The CDR3 sequence is CASSEDSPSYNEQFF. Written as DNA, the CDR3 is TGTGCCAGCAGTGAGGACAGTCCCTCCTACAATGAGCAGTTCTTC.

The V and J genes are TRBV2 and TRBJ1-5; 8 positions match TRBD1. The CDR3 runs 14 residues. V shed 5 bases and J 4 bases; nucleotides not matched to a gene: 4. Germline V lookup: CDR1 SNHLY, CDR2 FYNNEI. CDR3 sequence: CASSSQGGNQPQHF. For the CDR3, the DNA is TGTGCCAGCAGTTCACAGGGGGGAAATCAGCCCCAGCATTTT.

V and J are TRBV4-2 and TRBJ1-2; no firm D call. CDR1 and CDR2 from the germline V gene are LGHNA and YNFKEQ. The CDR3 is 19 amino acids. Trimming stripped 0 bases from V and 4 bases from J, with 24 bases between. CDR3 in amino acids: CASSQELISSSQRVYGYTF. CDR3 nucleotides: TGTGCCAGCAGCCAAGAGTTAATTAGCTCCAGCCAGAGAGTCTATGGCTACACCTTC.

CDR3 protein: CASTRTGGDQPQHF. The DNA for the CDR3 is TGTGCCAGCACTAGGACAGGGGGCGATCAGCCCCAGCATTTT. The chain joins TRBV6-5 to TRBJ1-5; 11 bases fit TRBD1. The trim removed 7 bases at V and 5 bases at J, leaving 4 bases unmatched. The germline gives CDR1 MNHEY, CDR2 SVGAGI. The CDR3 has 14 residues.

The rearrangement uses TRBV5-6 and TRBJ2-2; D not certain. The V end was cut by 4 bases, the J end by 3 bases, with 4 bases between. This CDR3 has 12 residues. Germline-derived CDR1 and CDR2 are SGHDT and YYEEEE. CDR3 sequence reads: CASSEYTGELFF. CDR3 sequence (DNA): TGTGCCAGCAGCGAGTACACCGGGGAGCTGTTTTTT.

The chain is built from TRBV5-4 and TRBJ2-5; D is uncertain. The V gene lost 4 bases and the J gene lost 3 bases, with 13 bases spanning the gap. Germline CDR1 is SGHNT and CDR2 is YYREEE (reference sequence). The CDR3 is 14 residues long. CDR3 protein: CASSPPSRKETQYF. In DNA form, the CDR3 reads TGTGCCAGCAGCCCCCCATCCAGGAAAGAGACCCAGTACTTC.

This clone was counted only a few times. The V call is TRBV18, the J call TRBJ1-5, with D unresolved. CDR1 is KGHSH and CDR2 is LQKENI in the germline V gene. The V end lost 2 bases, the J end lost 5 bases, and 4 bases lay between the germline ends. The CDR3 has 12 residues. The CDR3 region is CASSPSDQPQHF. The CDR3 DNA is TGTGCCAGCTCACCAAGCGATCAGCCCCAGCATTTT.

The chain combines TRBV9 with TRBJ2-3; 7 positions match TRBD2. J lost 3 bases, V lost 6 bases, and 16 bases had no gene match. The CDR3 extends over 17 amino acids. CDR1 and CDR2 (germline): SGDLS, YYNGEE. In DNA, the CDR3 is TGTGCCAGCAATCCACGCAGGGCGGGAGAAGGTACAGATACGCAGTATTTT. Translating gives CASNPRRAGEGTDTQYF.

The CDR3 region has the DNA TGTGCCAGCAGCTTAGCTTCCGGGACTAGTGGCTACAATGAGCAGTTCTTC. Amino acid sequence: CASSLASGTSGYNEQFF. The rearrangement joins TRBV7-6 to TRBJ2-1, with 8 bases lining up with TRBD2. CDR3 size: 17 residues. The V gene end was trimmed by 0 bases and the J gene end by 3 bases; junction bases not matched to a gene: 7. The germline V gene encodes CDR1 SGHVS and CDR2 FNYEAQ. The whole variable domain, remainder taken from reference TRBV7-6 and TRBJ2-1, is GAGVSQSPRYKVTKRGQDVALRCDPISGHVSLYWYRQALGQGPEFLTYFNYEAQQDKSGLPNDRFSAERPEGSISTLTIQRTEQRDSAMYRCASSLASGTSGYNEQFFGPGTRLTVL.

The rearrangement uses TRBV5-1 and TRBJ1-4, with 11 bases that match TRBD1. The CDR3 contains 14 residues. Losses at the gene ends were 2 bases for V and 7 bases for J; bases not matched to a gene: 1. Germline V gene lookup returns CDR1 SGHRS and CDR2 YFSETQ. The CDR3 region has the DNA TGCGCCAGCAGCTTCGGGACAGGGGGTGAAAAACTGTTTTTT. Protein sequence: CASSFGTGGEKLFF.

The rearrangement links TRBV5-5 to TRBJ2-5, with D possibly matching TRBD1 (5 bases). Germline CDR1 SGHKS, CDR2 YYEKEE (reference sequence). The CDR3 has 14 residues. V dropped 2 bases and J dropped 5 bases, with 13 bases sitting between them. CDR3 loop: CASSFRAVGETQYF. The CDR3, as DNA: TGTGCCAGCAGCTTCAGGGCGGTGGGGGAGACCCAGTACTTC.

The chain links TRBV19 to TRBJ2-6; TRBD2 might be the D (6 bases). The CDR3 sequence is 19 residues long. Germline V gene lookup returns CDR1 LNHDA and CDR2 SQIVND (reference sequence). V shed 2 bases and J shed 4 bases, with 21 bases lying between them. The CDR3 bases are TGTGCCAGTAGTATATTCGGGAGTCCCCCTGCGCACGGGGCCAACGTCCTGACTTTC. Translated: CASSIFGSPPAHGANVLTF. The full variable domain, with the rest looked up from reference TRBV19 and TRBJ2-6, is DGGITQSPKYLFRKEGQNVTLSCEQNLNHDAMYWYRQDPGQGLRLIYYSQIVNDFQKGDIAEGYSVSREKKESFPLTVTSAQKNPTAFYLCASSIFGSPPAHGANVLTFGAGSRLTVL.

The V gene is TRBV4-1, the J gene TRBJ1-2; 9 bases agree with TRBD1. Germline V gene sequence: CDR1 MGHRA, CDR2 YSYEKL. This CDR3 contains 14 residues. With 3 bases clipped from V and 7 bases from J, the junction kept 6 bases outside the gene matches. For the CDR3, the DNA is TGCGCCAGCAGCCAGGCGGGACAGGGCTTTGGCTACACCTTC. It specifies CASSQAGQGFGYTF.

Within the sample, this clone is medium-sized. Other DNA variants within this sample encode the same CDR3. J is TRBJ2-7 and V is TRBV29-1; 7 positions agree with TRBD1. This CDR3 is built from 10 residues. Germline V gene data show CDR1 as SQVTM and CDR2 as ANQGSEA. Trimming removed 6 bases from V and 6 bases from J; junction bases left unmatched: 2. CDR3 in amino acids: CSVRTGEQYF. The CDR3 DNA follows: TGCAGCGTCCGGACAGGCGAGCAGTACTTC.

This chain uses TRBV29-1 with TRBJ2-5, with 7 bases lining up with TRBD2. CDR3 length: 13 residues. Losses at the gene ends were 7 bases for V and 4 bases for J; bases not matched to a gene: 9. Germline assignment: CDR1 SQVTM and CDR2 ANQGSEA. CDR3 nucleotide sequence: TGCAGCGCCGCTAGCGGAGGAGGAGAGACCCAGTACTTC. Its protein is CSAASGGGETQYF. The variable domain in full, with the rest retrieved from reference TRBV29-1 and TRBJ2-5, is SAVISQKPSRDICQRGTSLTIQCQVDSQVTMMFWYRQQPGQSLTLIATANQGSEATYESGFVIDKFPISRPNLTFSTLTVSNMSPEDSSIYLCSAASGGGETQYFGPGTRLLVL.

The chain joins TRBV10-3 to TRBJ2-7; 9 bases agree with TRBD1. The ends lost 2 bases at V and 7 bases at J; junction bases unmatched: 3. The length of the CDR3 is 13 residues. In germline, CDR1 is ENHRY, CDR2 SYGVKD. CDR3 in amino acids: CAISEGGTGEQYF. As DNA, the CDR3 is TGTGCCATCAGTGAGGGGGGGACAGGGGAGCAGTACTTC.

CDR3 DNA sequence: TGTGCCAGCTCACCAGGGAGCCCGCAATCTCCGGGGAATGAGCAGTTCTTC. This translates into CASSPGSPQSPGNEQFF. The rearrangement joins TRBV18 to TRBJ2-1, with D possibly TRBD2 on 5 matching bases. The germline V gene encodes CDR1 KGHSH and CDR2 LQKENI. The CDR3 length is 17 residues. Trimming left V 2 bases short and J 7 bases short, with 21 bases between.

The V call is TRBV9, the J call TRBJ1-5; maybe TRBD1 (5 bases). V lost 3 bases, J lost 8 bases, and 12 bases lay in between. The CDR3 sequence is 13 residues long. The germline gives CDR1 SGDLS, CDR2 YYNGEE. The CDR3 reads CASSGPGGKPQHF. The CDR3 nucleotides are TGTGCCAGCAGCGGGCCCGGGGGGAAGCCCCAGCATTTT. Full variable domain (missing parts from reference TRBV9 and TRBJ1-5): DSGVTQTPKHLITATGQRVTLRCSPRSGDLSVYWYQQSLDQGLQFLIQYYNGEERAKGNILERFSAQQFPDLHSELNLSSLELGDSALYFCASSGPGGKPQHFGDGTRLSIL.

This rearrangement joins TRBV3-1 (or the pseudogene TRBV3-2) to TRBJ1-1, with a possible D match to TRBD1 (6 bases). CDR3 length: 13 amino acids. CDR1 is LGHDT, CDR2 YNNKEL, per germline (reference sequence). Trimming took off 2 bases at V and 11 bases at J, with 15 bases between the two ends. CDR3 nucleotide sequence: TGTGCCAGCAGCCAACCTCGGGGGGCAACGGCTTTCTTT. Translation gives CASSQPRGATAFF.

The V call is TRBV18, the J call TRBJ1-5, with D unresolved. The germline gives CDR1 KGHSH, CDR2 LQKENI. CDR3 size: 12 residues. V gave up 6 bases and J gave up 7 bases, with 10 bases separating them. The DNA of the CDR3 is TGTGCCAGCTCCGAACGCGGCCAGCCCCAGCATTTT. Translated, it gives CASSERGQPQHF.

The V and J genes are TRBV21-1 and TRBJ1-4. TRBV21-1 is termed a pseudogene. This CDR3 is built from 11 residues. The CDR3 sequence is CASLRGEKLFF. CDR3 in DNA: TGTGCCAGCCTAAGAGGTGAAAAACTGTTTTTT.

The chain combines TRBV19 with TRBJ1-5; tentative D call: TRBD1 (6 bases). Between the trimmed V and J ends, which lost 5 bases and 0 bases, there was a span of 8 bases. This CDR3 spans 14 amino acids. Germline V lookup: CDR1 LNHDA, CDR2 SQIVND (reference sequence). As DNA, the CDR3 is TGTGCCAGTAGTTCAGGGGATAGCAATCAGCCCCAGCATTTT. It specifies CASSSGDSNQPQHF.

The chain recombines TRBV7-9 with TRBJ1-2, with 7 nucleotides matching TRBD1. The CDR3 covers 14 residues. The V gene end was trimmed by 5 bases and the J gene end by 5 bases; junction bases not matched to a gene: 8. CDR1 is SEHNR, CDR2 FQNEAQ, per germline (reference sequence). The DNA for the CDR3 is TGTGCCAGCAGCCCCAGGGACAGCATTTATGGCTACACCTTC. This encodes CASSPRDSIYGYTF.

CDR3 residues: CASSQDYVEKLFF. The CDR3 region has the DNA TGTGCCAGCAGCCAAGACTATGTTGAAAAACTGTTTTTT. The V call is TRBV3-1 (or the pseudogene TRBV3-2), the J call TRBJ1-4; no clear D. Trimming pared 0 bases from V and 7 bases from J, leaving 6 bases between. In germline, CDR1 is LGHDT, CDR2 YNNKEL (reference sequence). CDR3 length: 13 residues.

This clone was counted between two and nine times. The V gene is TRBV10-3, the J gene TRBJ2-7; a weak D match, TRBD2 (6 bases). The germline V gene encodes CDR1 ENHRY and CDR2 SYGVKD. V was clipped by 8 bases and J by 3 bases, with 11 bases between them. CDR3 length: 12 amino acids. DNA for the CDR3: TGTGCCATCCGGCAGGGAGGCTACGAGCAGTACTTC. Translating gives CAIRQGGYEQYF.

The chain combines TRBV28 with TRBJ2-7, with a weak D call TRBD2 (6 bases). This CDR3 has 13 residues. CDR1 and CDR2 from the germline V gene are MDHEN and SYDVKM. Trimming removed 8 bases from V and 0 bases from J, with 11 bases in between. CDR3 protein: CASGGLASYEQYF. The CDR3 coding sequence is TGTGCCAGCGGAGGGCTAGCCTCCTACGAGCAGTACTTC.